Listed below are T cell receptor beta chains from one sample, sequenced in a study of response to subunit inactivated influenza vaccine. TCRdb ran MiXCR on the RT-PCR reads and lists one entry per CDR3 protein. Counted here are around 750,000 distinct CDR3 sequences, over 20% occurring once; the ten biggest clones make up around 9.6%. The input for sequencing was PBMCs from blood, taken 5 days after vaccination. The receptors were gathered from a man aged 50 to 59 who received an inactivated influenza vaccine. The CDR3 runs from the conserved cysteine through the conserved F or W. D genes are given only for firm matches. Size is omitted from some rows. Given values are once, few, many or a class for expanded clones.

j_call | d_call | clone_size | v_call | cdr3_aa | cdr3_nt
TRBJ2-3 | TRBD2 | few | TRBV4-2 | CASSQERGALTDTQYF | TGTGCCAGCAGCCAAGAGCGGGGGGCCCTCACAGATACGCAGTATTTT
TRBJ1-2 | - | - | TRBV28 | CASSLLQTGYTF | TGTGCCAGCAGTTTATTACAGACGGGCTACACCTTC
TRBJ2-6 | - | - | TRBV10-3 | CAISEDRPLSGANVLTF | TGTGCCATCAGTGAGGACCGCCCCCTCTCTGGGGCCAACGTCCTGACTTTC
TRBJ1-4 | TRBD1 | few | TRBV12-3/TRBV12-4 | CASRPEPGQTNEKLFF | TGTGCCAGCAGACCGGAACCGGGACAGACTAATGAAAAACTGTTTTTT
TRBJ1-5 | TRBD1 | - | TRBV6-2/TRBV6-3 | CASRTNRGRQPQHF | TGTGCCAGCAGAACTAACAGGGGGCGTCAGCCCCAGCATTTT
TRBJ2-7 | TRBD1 | few | TRBV6-1 | CASSKPPGQGYEQYF | TGTGCCAGCAGCAAACCCCCCGGACAGGGCTACGAGCAGTACTTC
TRBJ2-3 | - | many | TRBV12-3/TRBV12-4 | CASSPSDTDTQYF | TGTGCCAGCAGTCCCAGTGATACAGATACGCAGTATTTT
TRBJ2-3 | - | - | TRBV24-1 | CATSDLSGTSTDTQYF | TGTGCCACCAGTGATTTAAGCGGCACTAGCACAGATACGCAGTATTTT
TRBJ1-5 | - | once | TRBV12-3/TRBV12-4 | CASSLAVGTQPQHF | TGTGCCAGCAGTTTAGCGGTAGGGACTCAGCCCCAGCATTTT
TRBJ2-3 | TRBD2 | few | TRBV5-1 | CASTESSSGGTDTQYF | TGCGCCAGCACGGAGAGTAGTAGCGGGGGTACAGATACGCAGTATTTT
TRBJ2-3 | TRBD2 | - | TRBV27 | CASSLGLGYTDTQYF | TGTGCCAGCAGTTTAGGACTAGGCTACACAGATACGCAGTATTTT
TRBJ2-4 | TRBD1 | few | TRBV29-1 | CSVTQGELAKNIQYF | TGCAGCGTTACACAGGGGGAGCTAGCCAAAAACATTCAGTACTTC
TRBJ1-5 | TRBD1 | few | TRBV6-1 | CASSSFTGGNQPQHF | TGTGCCAGCAGCAGCTTTACAGGGGGGAATCAGCCCCAGCATTTT
TRBJ2-1 | TRBD2 | few | TRBV6-1 | CASTRGGPNYNEQFF | TGTGCCAGCACCCGGGGGGGGCCAAATTACAATGAGCAGTTCTTC
TRBJ1-2 | TRBD1 | - | TRBV12-3/TRBV12-4 | CASSSPFTGDLKGYTF | TGTGCCAGCTCTTCTCCCTTTACAGGGGACCTTAAAGGCTACACCTTC
TRBJ1-5 | - | - | TRBV7-2 | CASSDTPSNQPQHF | TGTGCCAGCAGCGATACACCTAGCAATCAGCCCCAGCATTTT
TRBJ2-7 | - | - | TRBV7-9 | CASSLGPIEGHEQYF | TGTGCCAGCAGCTTAGGTCCCATAGAGGGCCACGAGCAGTACTTC
TRBJ2-7 | - | - | TRBV20-1 | CSVGSYGSYEQYF | TGCAGTGTTGGGAGCTACGGGTCCTACGAGCAGTACTTC
TRBJ2-1 | TRBD2 | once | TRBV10-3 | CAIKSGSSYNEQFF | TGTGCCATCAAGAGCGGGAGCTCCTACAATGAGCAGTTCTTC
TRBJ1-6 | - | - | TRBV6-5 | CASSFSSDRSGSPLHF | TGTGCCAGCAGTTTCTCAAGTGACAGGTCGGGATCACCCCTCCACTTT
TRBJ2-3 | TRBD2 | - | TRBV7-7 | CASSLGLAGEDTQYF | TGTGCCAGCAGCCTGGGACTAGCGGGAGAAGATACGCAGTATTTT
TRBJ2-1 | TRBD2 | few | TRBV20-1 | CSARGLAFENEQFF | TGCAGTGCTAGAGGACTAGCGTTTGAAAATGAGCAGTTCTTC
TRBJ1-6 | - | many | TRBV7-2 | CASSLASRTSPLHF | TGTGCCAGCAGCCTAGCCTCAAGGACTTCACCCCTCCACTTT
TRBJ2-2 | - | few | TRBV5-1 | CASEASGSRTGELFF | TGCGCCAGCGAGGCTTCCGGCTCAAGGACCGGGGAGCTGTTTTTT
TRBJ2-7 | - | - | TRBV6-5 | CASSYSMEYEQYF | TGTGCCAGCAGTTACTCGATGGAATACGAGCAGTACTTC
TRBJ1-5 | - | - | TRBV7-8 | CASSLTRGGQPQHF | TGTGCCAGCAGCTTAACGAGGGGCGGTCAGCCCCAGCATTTT
TRBJ1-5 | TRBD1 | few | TRBV20-1 | CSATGTDSNQPQHF | TGCAGTGCCACCGGGACAGATAGCAATCAGCCCCAGCATTTT
TRBJ2-3 | - | few | TRBV12-3/TRBV12-4 | CASSRRQLPLSTDTQYF | TGTGCCAGCAGTCGCCGACAGCTCCCCCTAAGCACAGATACGCAGTATTTT
TRBJ1-5 | - | - | TRBV28 | CASSYPLDQPQHF | TGTGCCAGCAGTTACCCGTTAGATCAGCCCCAGCATTTT
TRBJ2-3 | TRBD2 | - | TRBV20-1 | CSARGLAGARDTQYF | TGCAGTGCTAGAGGACTAGCGGGAGCGAGAGATACGCAGTATTTT
TRBJ2-3 | TRBD2 | - | TRBV6-2/TRBV6-3 | CASSYSSLAGVTDTQYF | TGTGCCAGCAGTTACTCGAGCCTAGCGGGAGTCACAGATACGCAGTATTTT
TRBJ2-3 | - | many | TRBV5-1 | CASSLHRPADTQYF | TGCGCCAGCAGCTTACATCGACCCGCAGATACGCAGTATTTT
TRBJ2-3 | TRBD2 | many | TRBV5-1 | CASSTGTKTDTQYF | TGCGCCAGCAGCACCGGGACTAAGACAGATACGCAGTATTTT
TRBJ2-1 | - | - | TRBV7-8 | CASSLRAGEVNEQFF | TGTGCCAGCAGCTTACGGGCAGGGGAGGTCAATGAGCAGTTCTTC
TRBJ2-1 | TRBD2 | few | TRBV20-1 | CSAGGTSGNNEQFF | TGCAGTGCAGGAGGGACTAGCGGGAACAATGAGCAGTTCTTC
TRBJ2-1 | - | - | TRBV29-1 | CSTRERGSYNEQFF | TGCAGCACTCGAGAACGGGGGTCCTACAATGAGCAGTTCTTC
TRBJ2-7 | TRBD2 | - | TRBV7-9 | CASSSTSGYPYEQYF | TGTGCCAGCAGCTCGACTAGCGGGTATCCCTACGAGCAGTACTTC
TRBJ2-1 | - | few | TRBV12-3/TRBV12-4 | CASSLRDWGYNEQFF | TGTGCCAGCAGTTTACGGGATTGGGGGTACAATGAGCAGTTCTTC
TRBJ2-1 | TRBD1 | - | TRBV5-6 | CASSGTGVNEQFF | TGTGCCAGCAGCGGGACAGGGGTCAATGAGCAGTTCTTC
TRBJ2-7 | - | - | TRBV4-1 | CASSQEQQNYEQYF | TGCGCCAGCAGCCAAGAGCAACAGAACTACGAGCAGTACTTC
TRBJ1-5 | - | few | TRBV5-6 | CASSLTTIDRHQPQHF | TGTGCCAGCAGCTTGACCACTATAGACAGGCATCAGCCCCAGCATTTT
TRBJ2-7 | TRBD2 | few | TRBV4-1 | CASSQGQGLAGYEQYF | TGCGCCAGCAGCCAAGGCCAGGGGCTAGCGGGTTACGAGCAGTACTTC
TRBJ1-1 | - | - | TRBV7-9 | CASTNPPATVNTEAFF | TGTGCCAGCACCAACCCCCCCGCGACGGTGAACACTGAAGCTTTCTTT
TRBJ2-2 | - | - | TRBV30 | CAWSVVGTGELFF | TGTGCCTGGAGTGTGGTAGGGACCGGGGAGCTGTTTTTT
TRBJ2-7 | - | - | TRBV10-3 | CAISTKTGYEQYF | TGTGCCATCAGTACTAAGACAGGCTACGAGCAGTACTTC
TRBJ2-5 | - | few | TRBV12-3/TRBV12-4 | CASSYNRLSQTQYF | TGTGCCAGCAGTTACAACAGGTTGTCGCAGACCCAGTACTTC
TRBJ2-5 | - | - | TRBV12-3/TRBV12-4 | CASSFKGGPRQETQYF | TGTGCCAGCAGTTTTAAGGGGGGCCCCAGACAAGAGACCCAGTACTTC
TRBJ2-3 | - | - | TRBV20-1 | CSASRQASDTQYF | TGCAGTGCTAGTCGTCAAGCGTCAGATACGCAGTATTTT
TRBJ2-1 | TRBD2 | - | TRBV11-2 | CASSPRTSGGVEQFF | TGTGCCAGCAGCCCCAGGACTAGCGGGGGGGTTGAGCAGTTCTTC